This T cell receptor (beta chain) was identified in a study of cytomegalovirus exposure and HLA in healthy donors. General study results and limits: As confirmed in vitro, a few CMV-associated chains were specific for CMV antigens.

The PCR used 60 Vbeta and 13 Jbeta primers. Measured with immunoSEQ multiplex PCR; TCRdb has only the in-frame clones, and not every one. The sample has about 170,000 clones, about 75% seen once; the top ten hold nearly 6.5%. Regarding this clone: Its target is unknown.

Source material: PBMCs. This clonotype was sampled from a man aged 35 to 55 in good health and CMV-seropositive.

Here the CDR3 DNA reads TGTGCCAGTAGTATTTCTTCGAGTGCCGAGCAGTACTTC. Translation gives CASSISSSAEQYF. V gene TRBV19 combines with J gene TRBJ2-7; D ambiguous. The germline gives CDR1 LNHDA, CDR2 SQIVND (reference sequence). V lost 3 bases, J lost 6 bases, and 12 bases lay in between. This CDR3 region has 13 residues.